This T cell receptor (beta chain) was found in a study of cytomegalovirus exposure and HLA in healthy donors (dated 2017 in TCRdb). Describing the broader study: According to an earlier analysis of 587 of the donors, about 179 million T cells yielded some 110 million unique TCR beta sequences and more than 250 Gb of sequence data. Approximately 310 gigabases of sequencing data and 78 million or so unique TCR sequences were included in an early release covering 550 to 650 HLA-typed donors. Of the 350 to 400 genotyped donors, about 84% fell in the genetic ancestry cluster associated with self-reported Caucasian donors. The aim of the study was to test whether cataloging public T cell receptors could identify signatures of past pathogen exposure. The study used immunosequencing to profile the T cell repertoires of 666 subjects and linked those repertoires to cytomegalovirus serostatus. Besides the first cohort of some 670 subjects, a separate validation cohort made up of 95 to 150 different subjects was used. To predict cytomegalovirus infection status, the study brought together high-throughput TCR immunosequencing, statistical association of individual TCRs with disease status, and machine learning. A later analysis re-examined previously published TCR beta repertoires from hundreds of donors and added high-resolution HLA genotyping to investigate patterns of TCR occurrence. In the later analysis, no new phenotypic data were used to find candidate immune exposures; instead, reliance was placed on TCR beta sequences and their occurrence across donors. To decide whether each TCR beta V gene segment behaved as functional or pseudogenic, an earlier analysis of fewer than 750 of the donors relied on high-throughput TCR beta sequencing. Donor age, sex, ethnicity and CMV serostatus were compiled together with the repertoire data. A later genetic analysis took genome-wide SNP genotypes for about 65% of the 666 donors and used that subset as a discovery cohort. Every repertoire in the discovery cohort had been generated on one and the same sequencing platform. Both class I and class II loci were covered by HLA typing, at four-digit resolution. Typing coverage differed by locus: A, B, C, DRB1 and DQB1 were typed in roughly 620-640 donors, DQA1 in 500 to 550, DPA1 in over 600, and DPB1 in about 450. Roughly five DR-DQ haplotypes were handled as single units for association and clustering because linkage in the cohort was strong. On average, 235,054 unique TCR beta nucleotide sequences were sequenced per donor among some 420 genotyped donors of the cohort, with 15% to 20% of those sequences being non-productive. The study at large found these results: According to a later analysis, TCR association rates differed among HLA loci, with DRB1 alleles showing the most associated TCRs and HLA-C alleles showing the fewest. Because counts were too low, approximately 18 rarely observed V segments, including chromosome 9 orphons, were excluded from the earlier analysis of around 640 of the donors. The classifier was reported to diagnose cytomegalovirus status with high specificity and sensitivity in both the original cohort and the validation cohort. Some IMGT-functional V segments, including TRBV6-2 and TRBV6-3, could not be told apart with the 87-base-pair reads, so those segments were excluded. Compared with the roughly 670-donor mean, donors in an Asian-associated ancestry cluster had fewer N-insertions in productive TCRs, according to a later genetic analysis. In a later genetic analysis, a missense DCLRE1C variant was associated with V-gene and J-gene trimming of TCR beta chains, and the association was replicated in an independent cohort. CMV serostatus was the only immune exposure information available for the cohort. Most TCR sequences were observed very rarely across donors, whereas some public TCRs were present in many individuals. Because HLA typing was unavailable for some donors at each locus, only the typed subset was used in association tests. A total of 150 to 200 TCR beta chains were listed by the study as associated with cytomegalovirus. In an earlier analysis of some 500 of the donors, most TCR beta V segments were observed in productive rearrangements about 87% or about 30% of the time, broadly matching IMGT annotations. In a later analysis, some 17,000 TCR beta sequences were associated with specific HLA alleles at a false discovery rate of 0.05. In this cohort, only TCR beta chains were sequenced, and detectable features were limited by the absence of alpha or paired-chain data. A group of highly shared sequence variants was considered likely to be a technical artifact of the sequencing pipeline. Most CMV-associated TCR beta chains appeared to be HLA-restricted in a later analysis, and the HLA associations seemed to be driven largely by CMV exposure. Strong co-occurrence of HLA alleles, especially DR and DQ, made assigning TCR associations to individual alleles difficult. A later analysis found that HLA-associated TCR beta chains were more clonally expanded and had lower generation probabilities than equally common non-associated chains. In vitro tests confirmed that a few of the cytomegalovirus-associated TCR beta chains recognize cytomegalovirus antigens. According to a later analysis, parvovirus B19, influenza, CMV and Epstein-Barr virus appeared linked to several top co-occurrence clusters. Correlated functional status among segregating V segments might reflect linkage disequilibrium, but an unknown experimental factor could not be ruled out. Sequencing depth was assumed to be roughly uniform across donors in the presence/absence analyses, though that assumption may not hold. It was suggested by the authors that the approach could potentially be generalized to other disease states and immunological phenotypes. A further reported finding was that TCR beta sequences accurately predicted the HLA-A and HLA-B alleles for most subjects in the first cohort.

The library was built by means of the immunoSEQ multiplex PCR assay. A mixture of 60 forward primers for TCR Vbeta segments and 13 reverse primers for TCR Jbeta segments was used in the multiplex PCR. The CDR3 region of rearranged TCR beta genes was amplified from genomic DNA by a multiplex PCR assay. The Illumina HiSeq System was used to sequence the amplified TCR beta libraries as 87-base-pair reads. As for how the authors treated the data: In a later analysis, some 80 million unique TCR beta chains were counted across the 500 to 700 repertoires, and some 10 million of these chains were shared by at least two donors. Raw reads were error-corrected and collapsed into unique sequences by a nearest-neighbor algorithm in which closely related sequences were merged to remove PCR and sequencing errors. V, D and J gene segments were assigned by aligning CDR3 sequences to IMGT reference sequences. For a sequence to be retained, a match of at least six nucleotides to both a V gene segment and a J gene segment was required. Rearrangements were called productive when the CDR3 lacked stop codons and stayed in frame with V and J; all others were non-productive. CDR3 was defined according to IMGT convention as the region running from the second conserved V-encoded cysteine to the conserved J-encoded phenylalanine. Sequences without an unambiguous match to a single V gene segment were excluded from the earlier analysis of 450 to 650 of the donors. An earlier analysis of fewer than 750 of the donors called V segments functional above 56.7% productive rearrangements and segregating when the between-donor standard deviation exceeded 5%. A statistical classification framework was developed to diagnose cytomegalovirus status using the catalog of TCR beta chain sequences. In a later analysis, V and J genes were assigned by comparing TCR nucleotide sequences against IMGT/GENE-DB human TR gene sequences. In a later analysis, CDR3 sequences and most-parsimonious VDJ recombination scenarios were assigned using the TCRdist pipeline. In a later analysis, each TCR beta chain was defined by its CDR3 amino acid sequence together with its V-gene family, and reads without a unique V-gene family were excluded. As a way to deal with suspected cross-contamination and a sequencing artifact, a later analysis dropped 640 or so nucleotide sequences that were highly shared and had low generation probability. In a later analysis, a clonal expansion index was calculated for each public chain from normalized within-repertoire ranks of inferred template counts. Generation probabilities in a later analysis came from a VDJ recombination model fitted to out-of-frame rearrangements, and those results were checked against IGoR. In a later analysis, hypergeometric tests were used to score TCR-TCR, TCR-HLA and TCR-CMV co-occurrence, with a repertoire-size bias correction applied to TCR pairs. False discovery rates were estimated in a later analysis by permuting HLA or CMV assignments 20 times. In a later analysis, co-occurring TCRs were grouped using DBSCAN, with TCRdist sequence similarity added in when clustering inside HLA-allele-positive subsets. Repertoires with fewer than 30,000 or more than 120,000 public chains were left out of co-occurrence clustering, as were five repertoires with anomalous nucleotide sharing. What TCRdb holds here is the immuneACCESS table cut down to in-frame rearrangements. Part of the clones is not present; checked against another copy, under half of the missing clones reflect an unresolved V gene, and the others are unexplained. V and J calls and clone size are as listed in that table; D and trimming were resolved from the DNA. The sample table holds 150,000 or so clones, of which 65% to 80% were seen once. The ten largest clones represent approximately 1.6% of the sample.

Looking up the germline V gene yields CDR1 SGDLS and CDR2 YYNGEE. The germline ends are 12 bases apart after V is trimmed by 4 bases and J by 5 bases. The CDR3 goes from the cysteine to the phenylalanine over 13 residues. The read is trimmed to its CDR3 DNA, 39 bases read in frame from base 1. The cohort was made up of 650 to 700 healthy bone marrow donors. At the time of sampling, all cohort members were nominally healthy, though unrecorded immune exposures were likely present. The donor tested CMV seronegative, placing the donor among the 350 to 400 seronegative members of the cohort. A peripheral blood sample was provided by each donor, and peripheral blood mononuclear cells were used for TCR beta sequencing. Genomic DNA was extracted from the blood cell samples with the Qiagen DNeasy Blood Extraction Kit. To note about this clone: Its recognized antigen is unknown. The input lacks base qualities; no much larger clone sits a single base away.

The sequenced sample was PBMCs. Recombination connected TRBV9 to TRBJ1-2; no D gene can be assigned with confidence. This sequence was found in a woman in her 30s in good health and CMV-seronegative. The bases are TGTGCCAGCAGCCCCGACACTGGTTATGGCTACACCTTC. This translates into CASSPDTGYGYTF.